The 4 T cell receptor beta chains below were found in one sample sequenced in a study of blood T cell repertoires in COVID-19. TCRdb's copy holds only in-frame clones and misses some; the assay was immunoSEQ multiplex PCR. In the table there are approximately 230,000 clones, about 80% of which are singletons. Sequencing used peripheral blood. These receptors were obtained from a man at least 80 years old with acute or convalescent COVID-19.

The chain combines TRBV15 with TRBJ1-6; D uncertain. This CDR3 is built from 14 residues. The V end was cut by 3 bases, the J end by 9 bases, with 12 bases between. Per germline, CDR1 LNHNV and CDR2 YYDKDF (reference sequence). Written as DNA, the CDR3 is TGTGCCACCAGCAGTAACATCGGGTTTTCACCCCTCCACTTT. Translated, it gives CATSSNIGFSPLHF.

This clone was observed a handful of times. The V gene is TRBV5-4, the J gene TRBJ1-3, with D possibly TRBD1 on 5 matching bases. Germline CDR1 SGHNT, CDR2 YYREEE (reference sequence). V was trimmed by 4 bases and J by 0 bases, leaving 14 bases between them. This CDR3 has 16 amino acids. This chain's CDR3 is CASSKDTFTSGNTIYF. CDR3 in DNA: TGTGCCAGCAGCAAGGACACCTTCACCTCTGGAAACACCATATATTTT.

The rearrangement uses TRBV7-3 and TRBJ2-7; 10 positions agree with TRBD2. V was pared by 5 bases and J by 2 bases, with 9 bases of the junction left unmatched. The CDR3 extends over 16 amino acids. The germline V gene has CDR1 SGHTA and CDR2 FQGTGA. The CDR3 sequence is CASSLTRTSGTYEQYF. The CDR3 region has the DNA TGTGCCAGCAGCCTCACCCGGACTAGCGGCACCTACGAGCAGTACTTC.

This clone has just one count. This chain joins TRBV28 and TRBJ1-2; TRBD1 matches at 8 bases. Germline-derived CDR1 and CDR2 are MDHEN and SYDVKM. This CDR3 contains 17 residues. V lost 5 bases, J lost 0 bases, and 11 bases stayed unmatched. For the CDR3, the DNA is TGTGCCAGCAGTCTCCCCCCGGGACAGGCTTCTAACTATGGCTACACCTTC. It specifies CASSLPPGQASNYGYTF.